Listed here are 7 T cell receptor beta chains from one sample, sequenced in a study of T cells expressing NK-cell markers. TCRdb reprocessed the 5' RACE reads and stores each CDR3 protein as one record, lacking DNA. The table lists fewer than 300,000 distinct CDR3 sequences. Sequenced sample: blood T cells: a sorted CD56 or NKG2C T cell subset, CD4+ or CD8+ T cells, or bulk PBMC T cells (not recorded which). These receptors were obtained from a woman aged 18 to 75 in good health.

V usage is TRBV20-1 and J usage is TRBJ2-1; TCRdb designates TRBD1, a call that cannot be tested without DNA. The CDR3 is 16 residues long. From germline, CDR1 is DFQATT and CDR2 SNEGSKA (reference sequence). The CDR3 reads CSAPPGDRGSYNEQFF.

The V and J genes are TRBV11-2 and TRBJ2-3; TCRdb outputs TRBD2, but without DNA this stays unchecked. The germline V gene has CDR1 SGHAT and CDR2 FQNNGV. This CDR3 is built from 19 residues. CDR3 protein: CASSLTAGTSGRGTDTQYF.

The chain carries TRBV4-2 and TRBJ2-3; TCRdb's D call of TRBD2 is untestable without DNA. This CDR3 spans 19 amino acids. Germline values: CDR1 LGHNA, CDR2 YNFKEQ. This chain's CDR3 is CASRSGAAVFSRSTDTQYF.

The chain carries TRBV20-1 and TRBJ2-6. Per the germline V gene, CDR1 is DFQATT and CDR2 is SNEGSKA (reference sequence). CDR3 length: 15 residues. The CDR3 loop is CSAHSVESGANVLTF.

Here the CDR3 reads CASKGGPGDNEQFF. This chain uses TRBV25-1 with TRBJ2-1; the TCRdb call, TRBD2, lacks DNA for checking. Per germline, CDR1 MGHDK and CDR2 SYGVNS. The CDR3 has 14 amino acids.

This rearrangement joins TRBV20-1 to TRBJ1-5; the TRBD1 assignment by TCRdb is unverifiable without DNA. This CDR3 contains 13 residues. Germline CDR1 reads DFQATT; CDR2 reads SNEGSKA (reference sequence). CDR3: CSARGGVAGPQHF.

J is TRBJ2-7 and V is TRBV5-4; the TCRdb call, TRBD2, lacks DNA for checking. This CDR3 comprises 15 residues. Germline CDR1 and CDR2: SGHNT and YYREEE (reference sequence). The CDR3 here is CASSISTSGAYEQYF.